This entry lists 10 T cell receptor beta chains sequenced from one sample in a study of Graves' ophthalmopathy and Graves' hyperthyroidism. Using RNA transcripts, the TCR beta CDR3 regions were amplified. A first-round RT-PCR used HTBI primers, followed by a second-round multiplex PCR. MiXCR, run by TCRdb on the multiplex PCR reads, gives a single entry per CDR3 protein. The table has more than 1,000,000 distinct CDR3 sequences, roughly 35% seen once; the top ten hold approximately 10%. Sequenced material: peripheral blood or thyroid tissue (not recorded which). Source of these receptors: an adult man with Graves' hyperthyroidism.

The sample holds one count of this clonotype. A much larger clone lies a single base off, so this may be a read error. This CDR3 is CASGSRLAYEQYF. Here the CDR3 DNA reads TGTGCCAGCGGAAGTCGACTTGCCTACGAGCAGTACTTC. This sequence joins TRBV7-2 and TRBJ2-7; D is uncertain. Trimming took 8 bases from V and 2 from J, leaving 13 bases between them. The CDR3 length is 13 residues. Germline CDR1 SGHTA, CDR2 FQGNSA.

This clonotype was counted only a few times. The V and J genes are TRBV20-1 and TRBJ1-1, with D unresolved. The germline gives CDR1 DFQATT, CDR2 SNEGSKA (reference sequence). Trimming shortened V by 2 bases and J by 8 bases, and 21 bases separated the two germline ends. The CDR3 is made up of 15 amino acids. The CDR3 is CSARPLSGGVSEAFF. As DNA, the CDR3 is TGCAGTGCTAGACCACTCAGCGGTGGGGTTTCCGAAGCTTTCTTT.

The J gene is TRBJ2-7, the V gene TRBV9, with 8 bases matching TRBD2. This CDR3 comprises 14 residues. J lost 3 bases, V lost 3 bases, and 5 bases had no gene match. Germline CDR1 reads SGDLS; CDR2 reads YYNGEE. CDR3 sequence: CASSDGTSNYEQYF. Written as DNA, the CDR3 is TGTGCCAGCAGCGATGGGACTAGTAACTACGAGCAGTACTTC.

With respect to this clonotype: This sequence may be a read error, since a much larger clone differs from it by one base. J is TRBJ2-7 and V is TRBV29-1; no clear D gene. The CDR3 sequence is 15 residues long. Trimming removed 4 bases from V and 0 bases from J, with 16 bases in between. Germline CDR1 reads SQVTM; CDR2 reads ANQGSEA. The CDR3 protein is CSVAPALPSSYEQYF. In nucleotides, the CDR3 is TGCAGCGTTGCCCCGGCCCTTCCGAGCTCCTACGAGCAGTACTTC.

Concerning this clonotype itself: A much larger clone differs from this one at a single base, so this may be a read error. This chain links TRBV5-1 with TRBJ1-6; 10 bases are a match to TRBD1. With V trimmed by 7 bases and J by 7 bases, 8 bases remained unmatched. There are 15 residues in the CDR3. Germline V gives CDR1 SGHRS, CDR2 YFSETQ. The CDR3 sequence is CASGGTGAENSPLHF. The CDR3 coding sequence is TGCGCCAGCGGCGGGACAGGGGCTGAGAATTCACCCCTCCACTTT. The whole variable domain, remainder taken from reference TRBV5-1 and TRBJ1-6, is KAGVTQTPRYLIKTRGQQVTLSCSPISGHRSVSWYQQTPGQGLQFLFEYFSETQRNKGNFPGRFSGRQFSNSRSEMNVSTLELGDSALYLCASGGTGAENSPLHFGNGTRLTVT.

V is TRBV10-3 and J is TRBJ2-5; D is possibly TRBD1 or TRBD2 (7 bases each). This CDR3 spans 13 amino acids. Germline V gene sequence: CDR1 ENHRY, CDR2 SYGVKD. V lost 8 bases to trimming and J lost 4 bases, with 14 bases between them. The CDR3 DNA is TGTGCCATCCGGGCAGGGGGGGGAGAGACCCAGTACTTC. This encodes CAIRAGGGETQYF.

There are a few counts of this clonotype. Compared with germline, one end of the junction differs, possibly owing to a read error. J is TRBJ2-7 and V is TRBV10-2; the D gene is possibly TRBD1 (6 bases). This CDR3 comprises 15 residues. Germline values: CDR1 WSHSY, CDR2 SAAADI. The CDR3 DNA follows: TGTGCCAGCAGTTACTCGACAGGACTGAACTACGAGCAGTACTTC. Translation gives CASSYSTGLNYEQYF.

This clonotype was observed at least ten times. The gene calls are TRBV6-5 and TRBJ1-4; D not certain. V shed 2 bases and J shed 3 bases, with 13 bases lying between them. The CDR3 is made up of 16 amino acids. Germline CDR1 reads MNHEY; CDR2 reads SVGAGI. CDR3 nucleotides: TGTGCCAGCAGTTACATCGGGCCGTCAGCTAATGAAAAACTGTTTTTT. Translated: CASSYIGPSANEKLFF.

This chain uses TRBV6-5 with TRBJ1-5, with 10 bases aligning to TRBD1. The J segment lost 4 bases and the V segment lost 6 bases, leaving 3 bases of the junction unmatched. Germline V gene data show CDR1 as MNHEY and CDR2 as SVGAGI. This CDR3 is 14 amino acids long. CDR3 loop: CASRWTGGNQPQHF. CDR3 nucleotides: TGTGCCAGCAGGTGGACAGGGGGAAATCAGCCCCAGCATTTT.

The chain couples TRBV5-1 to TRBJ2-7; 8 bases fit TRBD1. This CDR3 is built from 13 residues. The germline CDR1 and CDR2 sequences are SGHRS and YFSETQ. V was pared by 4 bases and J by 5 bases, with 5 bases of the junction left unmatched. The DNA of the CDR3 is TGCGCCAGCAGCCCGTGGACAGGGCACGAGCAGTACTTC. Translation gives CASSPWTGHEQYF.